This T cell receptor beta chain was recovered during a study of metastatic and nonmetastatic thyroid tumors. Patients had received no treatment of any kind before thyroid surgery. TCRdb re-called clones via MiXCR from the PCR reads. The sample carries more than 14,000 clones, 23% recorded once. CDR1 and CDR2 from the germline V gene are SGHNT and YENEEA. This CDR3 is 13 amino acids long. V lost 3 bases to trimming and J lost 8 bases, with 13 bases between them. The V and J genes are TRBV11-3 and TRBJ1-2; D is possibly TRBD1 (6 bases). The sequence was obtained from a female donor with papillary thyroid cancer or a benign thyroid nodule (not recorded which). Some clones in this sample may be carry-over from other donors' samples. Sequencing was carried out using tumor tissue. CDR3 in DNA: TGTGCCAGCAGCTTTACAGGGCCAGGAGGCTACACCTTC. Translation: CASSFTGPGGYTF.